This T cell receptor beta chain was documented in a study of blood T cell repertoires in COVID-19. In the study overall: Specimens from acute and convalescent COVID-19 originated in the United States, Italy and Spain.

This clone occurred a few times. Only in-frame clones appear in the TCRdb table, and some are missing; sequencing was by immunoSEQ multiplex PCR. This sample has nearly 70,000 clones, with around 84% found just once. This CDR3 spans 13 amino acids. V lost 6 bases to trimming and J lost 5 bases, with 13 bases between them. CDR1 is MNHEY, CDR2 SVGAGI, per germline. Sample: peripheral blood. This receptor was taken from an elderly woman with acute or convalescent COVID-19. The J gene is TRBJ1-2, the V gene TRBV6-5, with a tentative D call TRBD1 (5 bases). The CDR3 region has the DNA TGTGCCAGCAGGAAAGACAGAATGTATGGCTACACCTTC. It specifies CASRKDRMYGYTF.